The 25 T cell receptor beta chains presented below share a single source sample, sequenced in a study of blood T cells in healthy people across ages (dated by TCRdb to between 2015 and 2016). Libraries were built with 5' RACE. A second PCR of roughly 7 to 11 cycles was performed with a sample-barcoded 5' primer and a J-beta primer mix. TCRdb's own reprocessing of the public reads used fastp at Q25 and MiXCR and kept productive beta chains. Records with the same CDR3 protein are collapsed into one entry carrying the most frequent genes and DNA. The table for this sample lists some 1,800,000 distinct CDR3 sequences; about 39% of them were counted only once. The ten top clones hold roughly 23% of the sample. The specimen was blood. Receptors originate from a human donor in good health.

The table lists this clonotype with a few counts. V and J are TRBV7-8 and TRBJ2-1; D not certain. Trimming left V 8 bases short and J 0 bases short, with 20 bases between. The CDR3 sequence is 17 residues long. Germline-derived CDR1 and CDR2 are SGHVS and FQNEAQ. Written as DNA, the CDR3 is TGTGCCAGCCTACCCGCGTTTAGGGTAACCTCCTACAATGAGCAGTTCTTC. Translation gives CASLPAFRVTSYNEQFF.

This chain uses TRBV5-5 with TRBJ2-1, with a weak D call TRBD1 (6 bases). Germline CDR1 reads SGHKS; CDR2 reads YYEKEE (reference sequence). V was cut by 3 bases and J by 1 base, with 17 bases left in between. This CDR3 has 17 residues. CDR3 sequence: CASSSIATDRSYNEQFF. CDR3 DNA: TGTGCCAGCAGCTCGATCGCAACAGACAGGTCCTACAATGAGCAGTTCTTC.

The rearrangement joins TRBV7-9 to TRBJ1-2, with D maybe TRBD1 (6 bases). Germline values: CDR1 SEHNR, CDR2 FQNEAQ (reference sequence). The CDR3 has 15 residues. Between the trimmed V and J ends, which lost 3 bases and 0 bases, there was a span of 11 bases. In DNA form, the CDR3 reads TGTGCCAGCAGCTTTGGAGGGGGTACTAACTATGGCTACACCTTC. Amino acids: CASSFGGGTNYGYTF.

The rearrangement uses TRBV12-3 or TRBV12-4 and TRBJ2-7, with TRBD1 matching 7 bases. J gave up 3 bases and V 2 bases, and 7 bases lay outside the gene matches. This CDR3 is 15 amino acids long. This chain's CDR3 is CASSLKTGESYEQYF. In DNA, the CDR3 is TGTGCCAGCAGTTTAAAAACAGGGGAAAGCTACGAGCAGTACTTC.

This clonotype was observed a few times. This chain links TRBV28 with TRBJ2-6, with D perhaps TRBD2 (6 bases). In germline, CDR1 is MDHEN, CDR2 SYDVKM. The CDR3 loop spans 14 amino acids. Between the trimmed V and J ends, which lost 4 bases and 9 bases, there was a span of 13 bases. CDR3 in DNA: TGTGCCAGCAGTTCCGGGGAGGCGGTCAACGTCCTGACTTTC. Translated: CASSSGEAVNVLTF.

This clonotype is a singleton in its sample. The chain uses TRBV24-1 and TRBJ1-5; D is possibly TRBD1 (5 bases). Germline V lookup: CDR1 KGHDR, CDR2 SFDVKD. Trimming left V 5 bases short and J 3 bases short, with 10 bases between. There are 14 residues in the CDR3. For the CDR3, the DNA is TGTGCCACCAGTGGGCAACAGGTCAATCAGCCCCAGCATTTT. Amino acids: CATSGQQVNQPQHF.

This clonotype was counted only a few times. The J gene is TRBJ1-2, the V gene TRBV7-2; TRBD1 agrees at 10 bases. V was clipped by 3 bases and J by 5 bases; unmatched bases: 6. CDR1 and CDR2 (germline): SGHTA, FQGNSA. This CDR3 is 15 amino acids long. The CDR3 loop is CASSLSWGQGYGYTF. CDR3 sequence (DNA): TGTGCCAGCAGCTTGTCGTGGGGACAGGGGTATGGCTACACCTTC. The complete variable domain, with remaining parts taken from reference TRBV7-2 and TRBJ1-2, reads GAGVSQSPSNKVTEKGKDVELRCDPISGHTALYWYRQSLGQGLEFLIYFQGNSAPDKSGLPSDRFSAERTGGSVSTLTIQRTQQEDSAVYLCASSLSWGQGYGYTFGSGTRLTVV.

The rearrangement joins TRBV3-1 to TRBJ2-7; D gene uncertain. Germline CDR1 and CDR2: LGHDT and YNNKEL (reference sequence). V gave up 0 bases and J gave up 9 bases, with 9 bases separating them. CDR3 length equals 12 residues. The CDR3 DNA follows: TGTGCCAGCAGCCAAGAGGGTTCCGGGCAGTACTTC. It encodes CASSQEGSGQYF.

CDR3 in DNA: TGTGCCACCCGAGACAGTGCTAGCACAGATACGCAGTATTTT. Encoded protein: CATRDSASTDTQYF. J is TRBJ2-3 and V is TRBV24-1; D is possibly TRBD1 (5 bases). Per the germline V gene, CDR1 is KGHDR and CDR2 is SFDVKD. Trimming removed 9 bases from V and 0 bases from J, with 12 bases in between. This CDR3 comprises 14 residues.

V usage is TRBV20-1 and J usage is TRBJ2-3, with 7 nucleotides matching TRBD1. Germline V CDR1 and CDR2: DFQATT, SNEGSKA (reference sequence). After removal of 3 bases from V and 6 bases from J, the junction contained 12 bases not matched to a gene. The CDR3 is made up of 15 amino acids. CDR3 sequence: CSARDRRQGWDTQYF. As DNA, the CDR3 is TGCAGTGCTAGGGATCGGCGACAGGGTTGGGATACGCAGTATTTT.

Only a few counts were recorded for this clonotype. The chain carries TRBV29-1 and TRBJ2-7, with a weak D call TRBD1 (6 bases). CDR3 length equals 13 residues. Deletions cut 2 bases from V and 2 bases from J, with 10 bases between. CDR1 is SQVTM, CDR2 ANQGSEA, per germline. The CDR3 DNA is TGCAGCGTTGAAAAAAGGGGGACCTACGAGCAGTACTTC. Residues: CSVEKRGTYEQYF.

This clonotype has just one count. The V and J genes are TRBV5-1 and TRBJ2-3; 9 bases are shared with TRBD1. V was pared by 3 bases and J by 2 bases, with 7 bases of the junction left unmatched. CDR1 and CDR2 from the germline V gene are SGHRS and YFSETQ. The CDR3 length is 16 residues. CDR3 nucleotides: TGCGCCAGCAGCTGGCCGGGACAGGGCGACACAGATACGCAGTATTTT. It specifies CASSWPGQGDTDTQYF.

The rearrangement links TRBV9 to TRBJ1-2; D might be TRBD1 (5 bases). Between the trimmed V and J ends, which lost 4 bases and 3 bases, there was a span of 28 bases. The CDR3 is made up of 19 amino acids. From germline, CDR1 is SGDLS and CDR2 YYNGEE. The CDR3 coding sequence is TGTGCCAGCAGCACACAAAAAGGGCCAGGGAGGGGAAGGGACTATGGCTACACCTTC. This sequence encodes CASSTQKGPGRGRDYGYTF.

V and J are TRBV3-1 and TRBJ1-2, with TRBD1 matching over 9 bases. In germline, CDR1 is LGHDT, CDR2 YNNKEL (reference sequence). With 3 bases clipped from V and 8 bases from J, the junction kept 4 bases outside the gene matches. This CDR3 contains 13 residues. In nucleotides, the CDR3 is TGTGCCAGCAGCCAGGTGGACAGGGGAGGCTACACCTTC. Amino acid sequence: CASSQVDRGGYTF.

This clonotype was detected a few times. The chain joins TRBV29-1 to TRBJ2-4; D perhaps matches TRBD1 (5 bases). The CDR3 runs 13 residues. Germline loops: CDR1 SQVTM, CDR2 ANQGSEA. V lost 5 bases and J 13 bases, leaving 21 bases between the germline ends. CDR3 residues: CSVTPAGPKKQYF. The CDR3 nucleotides are TGCAGCGTTACCCCAGCAGGGCCCAAGAAGCAGTACTTC. Full variable domain (remainder filled in from reference TRBV29-1 and TRBJ2-4): SAVISQKPSRDICQRGTSLTIQCQVDSQVTMMFWYRQQPGQSLTLIATANQGSEATYESGFVIDKFPISRPNLTFSTLTVSNMSPEDSSIYLCSVTPAGPKKQYFGAGTRLSVL.

Only a few counts were recorded for this clonotype. This chain connects TRBV9 to TRBJ2-1; D might be TRBD1 (5 bases). This CDR3 comprises 15 residues. V lost 2 bases and J 2 bases, leaving 11 bases between the germline ends. Germline V gives CDR1 SGDLS, CDR2 YYNGEE. CDR3 DNA: TGTGCCAGCAGCGTTTGGGGCATAACCTACAATGAGCAGTTCTTC. The encoded protein is CASSVWGITYNEQFF.

The sample holds a few counts of this clonotype. The CDR3 nucleotides read TGTGCCACCAGGGGAGTCCCAGATACGCAGTATTTT. It translates to CATRGVPDTQYF. This chain links TRBV24-1 with TRBJ2-3, with D possibly TRBD2 on 5 matching bases. From germline, CDR1 is KGHDR and CDR2 SFDVKD. The CDR3 totals 12 residues. V dropped 7 bases and J dropped 4 bases, with 8 bases sitting between them.

Concerning this clonotype itself: It is likely a read error, because the conserved phenylalanine at the end of the CDR3 is missing. The genes are TRBV4-3 and TRBJ1-2; tentative D call: TRBD1 (5 bases). The CDR3 is made up of 17 amino acids. Germline-derived CDR1 and CDR2 are LGHNA and YSLEER. V lost 3 bases and J 6 bases, leaving 23 bases between the germline ends. The chain's CDR3 is CASSHLGQGVSKDGYTY. The CDR3 DNA reads as TGCGCCAGCAGCCATCTGGGGCAGGGTGTCAGTAAAGATGGCTACACCTAC.

This chain connects TRBV5-1 to TRBJ2-1; 7 nucleotides line up with TRBD2. Germline V gene lookup returns CDR1 SGHRS and CDR2 YFSETQ. With 2 bases clipped from V and 6 bases from J, the junction kept 8 bases outside the gene matches. This CDR3 has 15 amino acids. The CDR3 DNA is TGCGCCAGCAGCTTTGATGGGGGGGTCGGCAATGAGCAGTTCTTC. Protein product: CASSFDGGVGNEQFF.

This clonotype has a single count. One end of the junction is discordant with germline, which a read error may explain. The gene calls are TRBV5-6 and TRBJ1-2; no clear D. Germline V gene lookup returns CDR1 SGHDT and CDR2 YYEEEE. The CDR3 is 14 residues long. CDR3 residues: CASSWTDPNYGCTF. The CDR3 region has the DNA TGTGCCAGCAGCTGGACCGATCCTAACTATGGCTGCACCTTC.

This chain uses TRBV29-1 with TRBJ2-7; 10 nucleotides align to TRBD1. Losses at the gene ends were 6 bases for V and 7 bases for J; bases not matched to a gene: 9. The CDR3 is made up of 13 amino acids. Germline values: CDR1 SQVTM, CDR2 ANQGSEA. The DNA for the CDR3 is TGCAGCGTCCACCCGACAGGGGGCGGAGAGCAGTACTTC. Protein: CSVHPTGGGEQYF.

A few counts support this clonotype. V and J are TRBV20-1 and TRBJ1-2; D ambiguous. V gave up 3 bases and J gave up 8 bases, with 13 bases separating them. This CDR3 comprises 12 residues. Germline-derived CDR1 and CDR2 are DFQATT and SNEGSKA (reference sequence). The CDR3 nucleotides read TGCAGTGCTAGTCGGGTCAGATGGGGCTACACCTTC. Protein sequence: CSASRVRWGYTF.

This clonotype showed up just a few times. This chain connects TRBV6-5 to TRBJ2-1; 7 nucleotides agree with TRBD1. CDR3 length: 15 residues. CDR1 is MNHEY, CDR2 SVGAGI, per germline. J gave up 13 bases and V 2 bases, and 14 bases lay outside the gene matches. This CDR3 is CASSYAGQADYVQFF. The CDR3, as DNA: TGTGCCAGCAGTTACGCCGGACAGGCCGACTATGTTCAGTTCTTC.

This clonotype came up many times. The chain has TRBV24-1 and TRBJ2-1, with 9 bases that match TRBD1. J was trimmed by 8 bases and V by 5 bases; bases with no gene match: 6. The V gene's germline CDR1 is KGHDR and CDR2 SFDVKD. This CDR3 region has 14 residues. This chain's CDR3 is CATSAGTGFDEQFF. The DNA of the CDR3 is TGTGCCACCAGTGCCGGGACAGGGTTCGATGAGCAGTTCTTC.

This clonotype has just a few counts. This sequence joins TRBV20-1 and TRBJ2-5; a possible D gene is TRBD2 (5 bases). V gave up 4 bases and J gave up 7 bases, with 10 bases separating them. CDR3 length equals 11 residues. The germline CDR1 and CDR2 sequences are DFQATT and SNEGSKA (reference sequence). In DNA, the CDR3 is TGCAGTGCTAATACCCGGGGGACCCAGTACTTC. Translated, it gives CSANTRGTQYF.